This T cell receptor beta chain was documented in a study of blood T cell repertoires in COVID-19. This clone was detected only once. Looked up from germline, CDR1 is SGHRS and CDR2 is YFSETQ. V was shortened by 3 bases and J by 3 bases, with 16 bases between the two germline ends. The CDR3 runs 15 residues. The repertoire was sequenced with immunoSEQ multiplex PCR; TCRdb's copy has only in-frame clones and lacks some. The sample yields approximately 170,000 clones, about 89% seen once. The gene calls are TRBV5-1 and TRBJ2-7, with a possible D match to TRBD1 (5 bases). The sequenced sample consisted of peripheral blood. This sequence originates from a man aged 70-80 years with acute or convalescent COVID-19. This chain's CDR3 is CASSWRLGVDYEQYF. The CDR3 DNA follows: TGCGCCAGCAGCTGGCGTCTAGGGGTCGACTACGAGCAGTACTTC.